These 5 T cell receptor beta chains came from one sample sequenced in a study of cytomegalovirus exposure and HLA in healthy donors. Researchers ran the PCR with 60 Vbeta and 13 Jbeta primers. The data were produced by immunoSEQ multiplex PCR, yet TCRdb's version contains in-frame clones alone and is incomplete. The sample lists fewer than 200,000 clones, about 80% occurring once. Sequenced: PBMCs. The origin of the receptors is a man younger than 40 in good health and CMV-seropositive.

This clone was seen only a few times. The chain is built from TRBV6-6 and TRBJ2-7, with 8 bases lining up with TRBD1. In germline, CDR1 is MNHNY, CDR2 SVGAGI (reference sequence). V gave up 6 bases and J gave up 6 bases; unmatched junction bases: 16. The CDR3 sequence is 16 residues long. Written as DNA, the CDR3 is TGTGCCAGCAGCCCAGGGAAAAGACAGGGGAGGCGCGAGCAGTACTTC. Translating it yields CASSPGKRQGRREQYF.

This clone was counted a single time. The CDR3 loop is CASSLLGSGGNSPLHF. The CDR3 DNA reads as TGCGCCAGCAGCTTGCTGGGATCAGGGGGAAATTCACCCCTCCACTTT. The chain joins TRBV5-1 to TRBJ1-6; 7 bases map to TRBD1. CDR3 length: 16 residues. Germline CDR1 and CDR2: SGHRS and YFSETQ. V lost 1 base and J lost 7; bases outside the gene matches: 8.

The chain carries TRBV29-1 and TRBJ2-7; 11 bases match TRBD2. V shed 4 bases and J 6 bases; nucleotides not matched to a gene: 8. There are 14 residues in the CDR3. Germline loops: CDR1 SQVTM, CDR2 ANQGSEA. This CDR3 is CSVVGGLAAGEQYF. The CDR3 bases are TGCAGCGTTGTAGGGGGACTAGCGGCCGGCGAGCAGTACTTC.

The chain joins TRBV5-5 to TRBJ1-2, with TRBD1 as a possible D gene (5 bases). Trimming pared 1 base from V and 5 bases from J, leaving 12 bases between. CDR3 length: 14 residues. The germline gives CDR1 SGHKS, CDR2 YYEKEE (reference sequence). CDR3 bases: TGTGCCAGCAGCTTGCGGTCAGGGAGGTATGGCTACACCTTC. It translates to CASSLRSGRYGYTF.

This clone was seen more than once but under ten times. The DNA for the CDR3 is TGTGCCAGCAGCGTGGGGACTAGCGGGGGGGAAGAGACCCAGTACTTC. The encoded protein is CASSVGTSGGEETQYF. This chain uses TRBV9 with TRBJ2-5; 16 bases line up with TRBD2. There are 16 residues in the CDR3. Looked up from germline, CDR1 is SGDLS and CDR2 is YYNGEE. J gave up 3 bases and V 2 bases, and 1 base lay outside the gene matches.